The rows below give T cell receptor beta chains drawn from one sample of a study of cytomegalovirus exposure and HLA in healthy donors. Assay: immunoSEQ multiplex PCR; the TCRdb copy retains only in-frame clones and omits some. The sample lists about 170,000 clones, roughly 80% occurring once. Material: PBMCs. The receptors were gathered from a female donor in good health and CMV-seronegative. Both conserved end residues are part of each CDR3. D genes are given only for firm matches. Size values are once, few and many counts, or a class for expanded clones, and some rows have none.

CDR3: CASSLPGQETRGTLHF
DNA: TGTGCCAGCAGCTTACCGGGACAGGAAACCAGGGGCACCCTCCACTTT
J: TRBJ1-6
D: TRBD1
size: NA
V: TRBV5-6

CDR3: CASSVEGAPSTGELFF
DNA: TGTGCCAGCAGCGTGGAGGGGGCGCCTTCCACCGGGGAGCTGTTTTTT
J: TRBJ2-2
D: NA
size: NA
V: TRBV9

CDR3: CASNQLAGLTDTQYF
DNA: TGTGCCAGCAACCAACTAGCGGGTCTCACAGATACGCAGTATTTT
J: TRBJ2-3
D: TRBD2
size: NA
V: TRBV7-2

CDR3: CASSDPRDTQYF
DNA: TGCGCCAGCAGTGACCCCAGAGATACGCAGTATTTT
J: TRBJ2-3
D: NA
size: NA
V: TRBV10-1

CDR3: CASSYSSEKNYGYTF
DNA: TGTGCCAGCAGTTACTCGAGCGAGAAAAACTATGGCTACACCTTC
J: TRBJ1-2
D: NA
size: once
V: TRBV6-5

CDR3: CASSLQPGQVLFSGANVLTF
DNA: TGTGCCAGCAGTTTACAGCCGGGACAGGTCCTATTCTCTGGGGCCAACGTCCTGACTTTC
J: TRBJ2-6
D: TRBD1
size: once
V: TRBV28

CDR3: CASSTGQGREKLFF
DNA: TGTGCCAGCAGCACGGGACAGGGGCGCGAAAAACTGTTTTTT
J: TRBJ1-4
D: TRBD1
size: NA
V: TRBV9

CDR3: CASSIIGQGAPGANVLTF
DNA: TGTGCCAGTAGTATAATAGGACAGGGGGCGCCTGGGGCCAACGTCCTGACTTTC
J: TRBJ2-6
D: TRBD1
size: NA
V: TRBV19

CDR3: CAIRGERVTDTQYF
DNA: TGTGCCATCCGCGGGGAAAGGGTCACGGATACGCAGTATTTT
J: TRBJ2-3
D: NA
size: NA
V: TRBV10-3

CDR3: CASSLHPIYGYTF
DNA: TGTGCCAGCAGTTTACATCCCATCTATGGCTACACCTTC
J: TRBJ1-2
D: NA
size: few
V: TRBV28

CDR3: CASSTGTSNTGELFF
DNA: TGTGCCAGCAGCACCGGGACATCCAACACCGGGGAGCTGTTTTTT
J: TRBJ2-2
D: NA
size: NA
V: TRBV6-6

CDR3: CASSLSGGPAQHF
DNA: TGTGCCAGCAGTTTATCAGGAGGCCCGGCCCAGCATTTT
J: TRBJ1-5
D: NA
size: NA
V: TRBV27

CDR3: CASSPSASGSGEQYF
DNA: TGTGCCAGCAGCCCTAGTGCGAGCGGGAGTGGCGAGCAGTACTTC
J: TRBJ2-7
D: TRBD2
size: few
V: TRBV7-2

CDR3: CASSDTDRAASNEQFF
DNA: TGTGCCAGCAGTGACACCGACAGGGCCGCTTCCAATGAGCAGTTCTTC
J: TRBJ2-1
D: TRBD1
size: NA
V: TRBV6-4

CDR3: CASSISGNADTQYF
DNA: TGTGCCAGCAGCATTAGCGGGAACGCAGATACGCAGTATTTT
J: TRBJ2-3
D: TRBD2
size: NA
V: TRBV9

CDR3: CASSLGRSSYEQYF
DNA: TGTGCCAGCAGCTTGGGCCGGAGCTCCTACGAGCAGTACTTC
J: TRBJ2-7
D: NA
size: NA
V: TRBV5-4

CDR3: CASSPRDRGYGYTF
DNA: TGTGCCAGCAGCCCTCGGGACAGGGGGTATGGCTACACCTTC
J: TRBJ1-2
D: TRBD1
size: NA
V: TRBV7-9

CDR3: CASREATSTDTQYF
DNA: TGTGCCAGCAGAGAGGCGACCAGCACAGATACGCAGTATTTT
J: TRBJ2-3
D: NA
size: NA
V: TRBV6-1

CDR3: CASSTDRGRDRRRYGYTF
DNA: TGTGCCAGCTCAACAGACCGAGGTAGGGACAGGCGGAGGTATGGCTACACCTTC
J: TRBJ1-2
D: TRBD1
size: NA
V: TRBV18

CDR3: CASSLFLQGGDEQYF
DNA: TGTGCCAGCAGTTTATTTTTACAGGGGGGAGACGAGCAGTACTTC
J: TRBJ2-7
D: TRBD1
size: NA
V: TRBV28

CDR3: CSVEGRNTEAFF
DNA: TGCAGCGTTGAGGGGAGGAACACTGAAGCTTTCTTT
J: TRBJ1-1
D: NA
size: NA
V: TRBV29-1

CDR3: CASSILQGTYNEQFF
DNA: TGTGCCAGTAGTATCCTGCAGGGAACCTACAATGAGCAGTTCTTC
J: TRBJ2-1
D: NA
size: NA
V: TRBV19

CDR3: CASFEEGQYPYGYTF
DNA: TGTGCCAGCTTCGAAGAGGGTCAATACCCCTATGGCTACACCTTC
J: TRBJ1-2
D: NA
size: NA
V: TRBV6-1

CDR3: CASSPRQGAGEAFF
DNA: TGCGCCAGCAGCCCGAGACAGGGTGCGGGTGAAGCTTTCTTT
J: TRBJ1-1
D: TRBD1
size: NA
V: TRBV5-1

CDR3: CASSYSGDRGDAGAFF
DNA: TGTGCCAGCAGTTACTCGGGGGACAGGGGCGACGCAGGAGCTTTCTTT
J: TRBJ1-1
D: TRBD1
size: NA
V: TRBV2

CDR3: CASSVDWRGDNTQYF
DNA: TGTGCCAGCAGTGTAGATTGGCGGGGGGACAATACGCAGTATTTT
J: TRBJ2-3
D: TRBD2
size: NA
V: TRBV2

CDR3: CSARGSWGGAEAFF
DNA: TGCAGCGCGAGAGGGAGTTGGGGGGGGGCTGAAGCTTTCTTT
J: TRBJ1-1
D: NA
size: once
V: TRBV29-1

CDR3: CASSLELAGGADTQYF
DNA: TGCGCCAGCAGCTTGGAACTAGCGGGGGGGGCAGATACGCAGTATTTT
J: TRBJ2-3
D: TRBD2
size: NA
V: TRBV5-1

CDR3: CASSPGTGWGNTEAFF
DNA: TGTGCCAGCAGCCCCGGGACAGGATGGGGGAACACTGAAGCTTTCTTT
J: TRBJ1-1
D: TRBD1
size: NA
V: TRBV9

CDR3: CSVEPGTEAFF
DNA: TGCAGCGTTGAACCAGGGACTGAAGCTTTCTTT
J: TRBJ1-1
D: NA
size: few
V: TRBV29-1

CDR3: CASSREDRSYTEAFF
DNA: TGCGCCAGCAGCCGAGAAGACAGGTCGTACACTGAAGCTTTCTTT
J: TRBJ1-1
D: NA
size: NA
V: TRBV4-3

CDR3: CASSDRGRITYEQYF
DNA: TGTGCCAGCAGTGATAGGGGAAGGATCACCTACGAGCAGTACTTC
J: TRBJ2-7
D: NA
size: once
V: TRBV6-1

CDR3: CSVAGTGGTKNIQYF
DNA: TGCAGCGTTGCTGGGACAGGGGGGACCAAAAACATTCAGTACTTC
J: TRBJ2-4
D: TRBD1
size: NA
V: TRBV29-1

CDR3: CASNTGTTKNIQYF
DNA: TGTGCCAGCAATACCGGGACTACGAAAAACATTCAGTACTTC
J: TRBJ2-4
D: TRBD2
size: few
V: TRBV2

CDR3: CASSLQGNYGYTF
DNA: TGCGCCAGCAGTCTACAGGGGAACTATGGCTACACCTTC
J: TRBJ1-2
D: TRBD1
size: NA
V: TRBV5-1

CDR3: CASSNSGTPIEGYTF
DNA: TGTGCCAGCAGTAACTCCGGGACACCGATCGAGGGCTACACCTTC
J: TRBJ1-2
D: NA
size: NA
V: TRBV28

CDR3: CASRRNRDNNSPLHF
DNA: TGTGCCAGCAGACGGAACAGGGATAACAATTCACCCCTCCACTTT
J: TRBJ1-6
D: NA
size: NA
V: TRBV27

CDR3: CASSGGRGLSTDTQYF
DNA: TGTGCCAGCAGCGGGGGAAGAGGGCTTAGCACAGATACGCAGTATTTT
J: TRBJ2-3
D: NA
size: NA
V: TRBV9

CDR3: CASSLFNEQYF
DNA: TGTGCCAGCAGTTTATTTAACGAGCAGTACTTC
J: TRBJ2-7
D: NA
size: NA
V: TRBV28

CDR3: CASSSLLKETQYF
DNA: TGTGCCAGTAGTTCGCTTCTAAAAGAGACCCAGTACTTC
J: TRBJ2-5
D: NA
size: NA
V: TRBV19

CDR3: CASSLRRGLAYEQYF
DNA: TGTGCCAGCAGCTTAAGGCGGGGGCTGGCTTACGAGCAGTACTTC
J: TRBJ2-7
D: NA
size: NA
V: TRBV7-3

CDR3: CASSFGRETQYF
DNA: TGTGCCAGCAGCTTCGGGAGGGAGACCCAGTACTTC
J: TRBJ2-5
D: TRBD2
size: NA
V: TRBV7-6

CDR3: CASSLVGQGTQPQHF
DNA: TGTGCCAGCAGCTTAGTGGGACAGGGGACTCAGCCCCAGCATTTT
J: TRBJ1-5
D: TRBD1
size: few
V: TRBV5-6

CDR3: CASSATSGRGNEQFF
DNA: TGTGCCAGCAGTGCTACTAGCGGGAGAGGGAATGAGCAGTTCTTC
J: TRBJ2-1
D: TRBD2
size: NA
V: TRBV6-1

CDR3: CASSWGGSTEAFF
DNA: TGTGCCAGCAGCTGGGGAGGATCCACTGAAGCTTTCTTT
J: TRBJ1-1
D: NA
size: NA
V: TRBV7-8

CDR3: CASSLGRRVYGYTF
DNA: TGTGCCAGCAGTTTGGGCAGGAGGGTCTATGGCTACACCTTC
J: TRBJ1-2
D: NA
size: once
V: TRBV28

CDR3: CASSPLVSGGANVLTF
DNA: TGTGCCAGCAGTCCCCTGGTGTCGGGTGGGGCCAACGTCCTGACTTTC
J: TRBJ2-6
D: NA
size: NA
V: TRBV28

CDR3: CASSSQGNPANEQFF
DNA: TGTGCCAGCAGCTCACAGGGGAATCCGGCCAATGAGCAGTTCTTC
J: TRBJ2-1
D: TRBD1
size: NA
V: TRBV11-2

CDR3: CASRHRDQETQYF
DNA: TGTGCCAGCAGACACAGGGACCAAGAGACCCAGTACTTC
J: TRBJ2-5
D: NA
size: NA
V: TRBV28

CDR3: CASSVDVTDSNEKLFF
DNA: TGTGCCAGCAGCGTAGATGTGACGGACTCTAATGAAAAACTGTTTTTT
J: TRBJ1-4
D: NA
size: few
V: TRBV9

CDR3: CASSDKTGGADTEAFF
DNA: TGCGCCAGCAGTGACAAGACAGGGGGCGCGGACACTGAAGCTTTCTTT
J: TRBJ1-1
D: TRBD1
size: NA
V: TRBV10-1

CDR3: CASSLGTGPNYGYTF
DNA: TGCGCCAGCAGCTTGGGGACAGGACCAAACTATGGCTACACCTTC
J: TRBJ1-2
D: TRBD1
size: NA
V: TRBV5-1

CDR3: CSVLDQETQYF
DNA: TGCAGCGTTCTAGACCAAGAGACCCAGTACTTC
J: TRBJ2-5
D: NA
size: NA
V: TRBV29-1

CDR3: CASSANPGAEETQYF
DNA: TGTGCCAGCAGCGCCAATCCGGGTGCTGAGGAGACCCAGTACTTC
J: TRBJ2-5
D: NA
size: NA
V: TRBV6-4

CDR3: CASTPGHSQETQYF
DNA: TGCGCCAGCACTCCTGGACACTCCCAAGAGACCCAGTACTTC
J: TRBJ2-5
D: NA
size: few
V: TRBV5-1